These 16 T cell receptor beta chains came from one sample sequenced in a study of CD8 T cells in Susac syndrome (dated by TCRdb to between 2019 and 2020). Preparation of the library involved the immunoSEQ multiplex PCR assay. RNA was extracted with the RNeasy kit and 0.5 to 1 ug was reverse transcribed using random hexamers. Using fastp at Q25 and MiXCR, TCRdb reprocessed the public reads and kept productive beta chains. Under each unique CDR3 protein, matching rows form one entry showing the most common genes and DNA. Within this sample are about 300,000 distinct CDR3 sequences, with almost 85% of them counted one time only. 0.21% of the sample rests with the top ten. The sample taken for sequencing was CD8+ T cells from PBMCs. The receptors were sampled from a human donor with multiple sclerosis.

CDR3 in DNA: TGTGCCAGCAGTAGGACAGGGGGCAGCTCCTACGAGCAGTACTTC. Encoded protein: CASSRTGGSSYEQYF. This chain links TRBV6-5 with TRBJ2-7; 11 bases map to TRBD1. The CDR3 contains 15 residues. Unmatched junction bases numbered 3, after V lost 5 bases and J lost 0 bases. Per germline, CDR1 MNHEY and CDR2 SVGAGI.

The chain uses TRBV7-9 and TRBJ1-6, with 8 bases that match TRBD1. CDR3 size: 14 residues. With 7 bases clipped from V and 5 bases from J, the junction kept 4 bases outside the gene matches. Germline assignment: CDR1 SEHNR and CDR2 FQNEAQ (reference sequence). CDR3 sequence reads: CASNEQGDNSPLHF. In DNA, the CDR3 is TGTGCCAGCAACGAACAGGGGGATAATTCACCCCTCCACTTT. Looking up the rest from reference TRBV7-9 and TRBJ1-6 gives the full variable domain: DTGVSQNPRHKITKRGQNVTFRCDPISEHNRLYWYRQTLGQGPEFLTYFQNEAQLEKSRLLSDRFSAERPKGSFSTLEIQRTEQGDSAMYLCASNEQGDNSPLHFGNGTRLTVT.

The CDR3 DNA sequence: TGTGCCAGCAGCCCCGGAAAAGGCTTCACAGATACGCAGTATTTT. This codes for CASSPGKGFTDTQYF. V is TRBV6-5 and J is TRBJ2-3; D remains unclear. The CDR3 length is 15 residues. V was clipped by 6 bases and J by 2 bases, with 15 bases between them. Germline V gives CDR1 MNHEY, CDR2 SVGAGI.

The CDR3 bases are TGTGCCTGGAGTGTACTTTGGGCCCTTCTTGGAGAAGAGACCCAGTACTTC. The encoded protein is CAWSVLWALLGEETQYF. The gene calls are TRBV30 and TRBJ2-5; D remains ambiguous. V lost 0 bases and J 3 bases, leaving 20 bases between the germline ends. Germline CDR1 GTSNPN, CDR2 SVGIG (reference sequence). The CDR3 runs to 17 residues.

This clonotype turned up a few times. V usage is TRBV24-1 and J usage is TRBJ2-5; TRBD1 agrees at 11 bases. The CDR3 is 17 residues long. The V segment lost 3 bases and the J segment 2 bases; nucleotides outside the gene matches: 7. From germline, CDR1 is KGHDR and CDR2 SFDVKD. In DNA, the CDR3 is TGTGCCACCAGTGATCTTTCTGGGACAGGGGGACAAGAGACCCAGTACTTC. Encoded protein: CATSDLSGTGGQETQYF.

V and J are TRBV28 and TRBJ1-2; no clear D gene. Germline assignment: CDR1 MDHEN and CDR2 SYDVKM. V was pared by 2 bases and J by 4 bases, with 14 bases between. The CDR3 loop spans 15 amino acids. The CDR3 coding sequence is TGTGCCAGCAGTTTACCAGAGGACGGTCTCTATGGCTACACCTTC. It translates to CASSLPEDGLYGYTF.

This chain links TRBV29-1 with TRBJ2-7, with D possibly being TRBD1 or TRBD2 (5 bases each). Germline CDR1 is SQVTM and CDR2 is ANQGSEA. Trimming removed 8 bases from V and 0 bases from J, with 14 bases in between. This CDR3 is built from 13 residues. The CDR3 coding sequence is TGCAGCACCCTCGAGGGGACCTCCTACGAGCAGTACTTC. Amino acids: CSTLEGTSYEQYF.

The CDR3 DNA is TGTGCCAGCTCCCAGAACCCGGGGACCGGGGAGCTGTTTTTT. The encoded protein is CASSQNPGTGELFF. The chain uses TRBV6-5 and TRBJ2-2, with a weak D call TRBD2 (5 bases). V dropped 8 bases and J dropped 5 bases, with 15 bases sitting between them. Germline CDR1 is MNHEY and CDR2 is SVGAGI. The CDR3 has 14 residues.

The V call is TRBV4-2, the J call TRBJ2-1; weak D call: TRBD2 (5 bases). Trimming left V 0 bases short and J 0 bases short, with 9 bases between. Germline CDR1 and CDR2: LGHNA and YNFKEQ. The CDR3 consists of 16 residues. The CDR3 DNA follows: TGTGCCAGCAGCCAAGAGAGGGCCAGCTCCTACAATGAGCAGTTCTTC. Amino acid sequence: CASSQERASSYNEQFF.

This sequence joins TRBV28 and TRBJ2-5; TRBD2 matches 7 bases. Germline CDR1 MDHEN, CDR2 SYDVKM. This CDR3 has 11 amino acids. The CDR3 DNA follows: TGTGCAGCGGGATCCCAAGAGACCCAGTACTTC. This sequence encodes CAAGSQETQYF.

The chain joins TRBV7-9 to TRBJ2-5; D perhaps matches TRBD1 (5 bases). Looked up from germline, CDR1 is SEHNR and CDR2 is FQNEAQ (reference sequence). V shed 6 bases and J shed 1 base, with 12 bases lying between them. This CDR3 has 14 amino acids. CDR3 loop: CASRPNGAQETQYF. Here the CDR3 DNA reads TGTGCCAGCAGGCCTAATGGGGCCCAAGAGACCCAGTACTTC.

This clonotype was observed a single time. V gene TRBV5-6 combines with J gene TRBJ1-3, with D uncertain. The CDR3 contains 16 residues. Germline-derived CDR1 and CDR2 are SGHDT and YYEEEE. Trimming pared 1 base from V and 4 bases from J, leaving 15 bases between. The CDR3 protein is CASSLRTGGRGNTIYF. The CDR3 nucleotides read TGTGCCAGCAGCTTGCGAACGGGTGGCCGCGGAAACACCATATATTTT.

V gene TRBV28 combines with J gene TRBJ2-7; D is unresolved. The CDR3 sequence is 14 residues long. V gave up 3 bases and J gave up 2 bases, with 11 bases separating them. Germline V gives CDR1 MDHEN, CDR2 SYDVKM. CDR3 region: CASSFLGIPYEQYF. CDR3 sequence (DNA): TGTGCCAGCAGTTTTTTGGGTATCCCCTACGAGCAGTACTTC.

This chain joins TRBV4-1 and TRBJ2-1, with D unresolved. The CDR3 has 15 residues. Germline lookup yields CDR1 MGHRA and CDR2 YSYEKL. V was trimmed by 1 base and J by 7 bases, leaving 14 bases between them. CDR3 coding DNA: TGCGCCAGCAGCCAAGTCGGGTGGACGGCGAATGAGCAGTTCTTC. Translated: CASSQVGWTANEQFF.

This chain uses TRBV7-9 with TRBJ2-3; possible D gene TRBD2, 6 bases. The CDR3 loop spans 14 amino acids. The V end was cut by 1 base, the J end by 4 bases, with 9 bases between. Germline loops: CDR1 SEHNR, CDR2 FQNEAQ (reference sequence). The CDR3 coding sequence is TGTGCCAGCAGCTTAGATGCGGGGCCAGATACGCAGTATTTT. This gives the protein CASSLDAGPDTQYF.

J is TRBJ2-4 and V is TRBV4-3, with D perhaps matching TRBD1 (6 bases). CDR1 is LGHNA, CDR2 YSLEER, per germline. This CDR3 is 16 amino acids long. V lost 1 base and J lost 1, with 11 bases in between. CDR3 DNA sequence: TGCGCCAGCAGCCAAGGGTTCAGGGGTGCCAAAAACATTCAGTACTTC. Protein sequence: CASSQGFRGAKNIQYF.